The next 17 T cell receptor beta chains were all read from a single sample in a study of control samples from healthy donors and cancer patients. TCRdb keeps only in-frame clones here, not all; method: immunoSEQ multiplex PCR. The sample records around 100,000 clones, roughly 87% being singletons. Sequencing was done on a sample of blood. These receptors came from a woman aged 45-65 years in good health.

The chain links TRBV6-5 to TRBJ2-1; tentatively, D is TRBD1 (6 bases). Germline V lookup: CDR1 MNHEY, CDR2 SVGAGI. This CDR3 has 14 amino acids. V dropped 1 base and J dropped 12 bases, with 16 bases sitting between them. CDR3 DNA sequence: TGTGCCAGCAGTTACTTAGGTGGGGGCGTGGCGCAGTTCTTC. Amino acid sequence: CASSYLGGGVAQFF.

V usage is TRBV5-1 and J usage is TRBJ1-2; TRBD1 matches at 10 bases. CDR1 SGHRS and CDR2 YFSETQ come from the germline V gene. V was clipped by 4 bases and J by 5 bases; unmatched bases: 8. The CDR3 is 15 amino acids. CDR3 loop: CASSTGQGEGYGYTF. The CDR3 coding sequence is TGCGCCAGCAGCACCGGACAGGGGGAGGGATATGGCTACACCTTC.

The CDR3 DNA follows: TGTGCCAGTTGGGGACGGGGGAGGTCTAGCACAGATACGCAGTATTTT. Residues: CASWGRGRSSTDTQYF. The chain joins TRBV19 to TRBJ2-3; tentative D call: TRBD2 (6 bases). Germline V CDR1 and CDR2: LNHDA, SQIVND (reference sequence). The CDR3 consists of 16 residues. Trimming pared 8 bases from V and 0 bases from J, leaving 18 bases between.

CDR3 residues: CATSRSTGSTNEKLFF. The CDR3 DNA reads TGTGCCACCAGCAGATCGACGGGCTCAACTAATGAAAAACTGTTTTTT. V usage is TRBV15 and J usage is TRBJ1-4, with D unclear. The V gene lost 2 bases and the J gene lost 0 bases, with 10 bases spanning the gap. CDR3 size: 16 residues. Germline V gene data show CDR1 as LNHNV and CDR2 as YYDKDF (reference sequence). The full variable domain, its missing parts supplied by reference TRBV15 and TRBJ1-4, is DAMVIQNPRYQVTQFGKPVTLSCSQTLNHNVMYWYQQKSSQAPKLLFHYYDKDFNNEADTPDNFQSRRPNTSFCFLDIRSPGLGDTAMYLCATSRSTGSTNEKLFFGSGTQLSVL.

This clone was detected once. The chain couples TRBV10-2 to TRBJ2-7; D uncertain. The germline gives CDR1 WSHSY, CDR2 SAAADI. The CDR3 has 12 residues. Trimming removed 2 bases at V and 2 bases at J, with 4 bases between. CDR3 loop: CASSEVPYEQYF. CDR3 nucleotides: TGCGCCAGCAGTGAGGTTCCCTACGAGCAGTACTTC.

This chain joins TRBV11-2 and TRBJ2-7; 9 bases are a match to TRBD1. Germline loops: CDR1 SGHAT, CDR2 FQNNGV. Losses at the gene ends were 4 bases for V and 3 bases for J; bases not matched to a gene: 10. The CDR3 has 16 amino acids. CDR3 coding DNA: TGTGCCAGCAGCTCCGAGGGACAGGGCCTCTTCTACGAGCAGTACTTC. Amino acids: CASSSEGQGLFYEQYF.

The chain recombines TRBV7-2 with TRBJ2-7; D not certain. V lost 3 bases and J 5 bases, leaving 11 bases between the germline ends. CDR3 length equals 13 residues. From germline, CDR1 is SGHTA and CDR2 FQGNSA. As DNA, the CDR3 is TGTGCCAGCAGCTTCGACCCGAGCAACGAGCAGTACGTC. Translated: CASSFDPSNEQYV.

CDR3 sequence reads: CASSVGHEQYF. CDR3 nucleotide sequence: TGTGCCAGCAGTGTAGGCCACGAGCAGTACTTC. V usage is TRBV25-1 and J usage is TRBJ2-7; no clear D gene. The CDR3 runs to 11 residues. V was trimmed by 4 bases and J by 5 bases, leaving 6 bases between them. CDR1 is MGHDK and CDR2 is SYGVNS in the germline V gene.

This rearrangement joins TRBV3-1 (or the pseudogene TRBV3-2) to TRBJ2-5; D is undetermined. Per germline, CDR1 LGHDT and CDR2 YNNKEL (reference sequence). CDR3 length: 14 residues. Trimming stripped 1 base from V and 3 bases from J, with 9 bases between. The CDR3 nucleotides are TGTGCCAGCAGCCAAGGACGCCTAAAAGAGACCCAGTACTTC. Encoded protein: CASSQGRLKETQYF.

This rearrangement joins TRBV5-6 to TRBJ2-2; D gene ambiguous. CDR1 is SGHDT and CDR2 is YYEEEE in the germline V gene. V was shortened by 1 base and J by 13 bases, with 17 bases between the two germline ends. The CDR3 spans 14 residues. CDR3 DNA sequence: TGTGCCAGCAGCTTGTCCAGGATAGGAGAAGGGCTGTTTTTT. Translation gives CASSLSRIGEGLFF. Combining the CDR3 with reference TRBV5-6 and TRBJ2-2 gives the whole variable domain DAGVTQSPTHLIKTRGQQVTLRCSPKSGHDTVSWYQQALGQGPQFIFQYYEEEERQRGNFPDRFSGHQFPNYSSELNVNALLLGDSALYLCASSLSRIGEGLFFGEGSRLTVL.

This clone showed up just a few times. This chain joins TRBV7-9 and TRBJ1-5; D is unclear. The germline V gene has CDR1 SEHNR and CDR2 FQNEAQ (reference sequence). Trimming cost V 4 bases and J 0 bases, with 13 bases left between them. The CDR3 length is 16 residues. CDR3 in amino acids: CASSSNAVLSNQPQHF. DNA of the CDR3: TGTGCCAGCAGCTCCAACGCTGTCCTTAGCAATCAGCCCCAGCATTTT.

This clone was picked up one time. The CDR3 reads CASSWRGVTTNEKLFF. The CDR3 DNA is TGTGCCAGCAGCTGGAGGGGAGTTACAACTAATGAAAAACTGTTTTTT. The rearrangement links TRBV7-2 to TRBJ1-4; a possible D gene is TRBD1 (5 bases). Between the trimmed V and J ends, which lost 4 bases and 0 bases, there was a span of 12 bases. The CDR3 runs 16 residues. Germline V gene lookup returns CDR1 SGHTA and CDR2 FQGNSA.

Here the CDR3 DNA reads TGCAGTGCTAGTAGCACTAGCGGGGTCACATTCACAGATACGCAGTATTTT. Its protein product is CSASSTSGVTFTDTQYF. The genes are TRBV20-1 and TRBJ2-3; 10 bases line up with TRBD2. CDR1 and CDR2 from the germline V gene are DFQATT and SNEGSKA (reference sequence). V shed 3 bases, J shed 2 bases, and the junction held 11 bases outside the gene matches. The CDR3 consists of 17 residues.

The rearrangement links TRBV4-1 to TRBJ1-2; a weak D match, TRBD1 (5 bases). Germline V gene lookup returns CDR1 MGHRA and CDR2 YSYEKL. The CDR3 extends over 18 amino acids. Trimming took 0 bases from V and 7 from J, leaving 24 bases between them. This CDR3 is CASSQDPPTQGLARGYTF. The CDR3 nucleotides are TGCGCCAGCAGCCAAGATCCCCCCACTCAGGGACTTGCGCGTGGCTACACCTTC.

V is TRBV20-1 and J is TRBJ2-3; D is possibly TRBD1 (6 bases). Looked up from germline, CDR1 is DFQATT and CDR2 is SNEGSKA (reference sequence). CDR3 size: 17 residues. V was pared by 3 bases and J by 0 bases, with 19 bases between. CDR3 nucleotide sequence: TGCAGTGCTAGTAGGACCATTCCGGGACAAAGCACAGATACGCAGTATTTT. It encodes CSASRTIPGQSTDTQYF.

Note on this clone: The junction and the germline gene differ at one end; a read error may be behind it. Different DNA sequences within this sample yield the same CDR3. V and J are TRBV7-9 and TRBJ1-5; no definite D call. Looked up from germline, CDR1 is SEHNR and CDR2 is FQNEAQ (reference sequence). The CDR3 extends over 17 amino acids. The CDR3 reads CASSQEGPSPRGQPQHF. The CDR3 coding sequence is TGTGCCAGCAGCCAGGAGGGTCCGAGCCCTCGGGGTCAGCCTCAGCATTTT.

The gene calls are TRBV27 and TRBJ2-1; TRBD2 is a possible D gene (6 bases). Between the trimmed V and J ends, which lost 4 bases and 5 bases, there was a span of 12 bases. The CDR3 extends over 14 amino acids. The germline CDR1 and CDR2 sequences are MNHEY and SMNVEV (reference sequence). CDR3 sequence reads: CASSSPTRDNEQFF. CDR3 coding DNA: TGTGCCAGCAGTTCTCCGACTAGGGACAATGAGCAGTTCTTC.